The following is a T cell receptor (beta chain) sequence with its context. The length of the CDR3 is 13 residues. The ends lost 8 bases at V and 3 bases at J; junction bases unmatched: 2. CDR1 and CDR2 from the germline V gene are KGHDR and SFDVKD. The sample originates from a study of blood T cell repertoires in COVID-19. Looking at the study overall: Samples came from the United States, Italy and Spain, spanning acute and convalescent COVID-19. Sample material is recorded as cDNA or gDNA derived from T cells, B-cell-depleted T cells, or PBMCs.

Methods used by the authors: Nucleated cell number was recorded as an estimate derived from reference gene primer amplification. Generated by immunoSEQ multiplex PCR, the TCRdb table keeps only in-frame clones and is missing some. The V and J calls and the clone size are those of that table, but D and trimming were determined from the DNA. The table shows under 40,000 clones, with less than 90% occurring only once. This chain connects TRBV24-1 to TRBJ1-2, with 10 nucleotides matching TRBD1. The sequencing sample was made of peripheral blood. The receptor's source is a woman over 75 with active or convalescent COVID-19. The CDR3, as DNA: TGTGCCACCAAAGGACAGGGGGACTATGGCTACACCTTC. It yields the protein CATKGQGDYGYTF.